This T cell receptor beta chain was recovered during a study of OX40 agonist ivuxolimab in advanced cancers. The study, taken as a whole, reports: The CD4+ and CD8+ T cells in the blood had expanded clonally by week 6 at 0.1 to 3.0 mg/kg. Still undetermined is the antigen specificity of the expanded peripheral T cells. Clonal expansion was among the lowest in partial responders at 0.1-3.0 mg/kg, especially CD8+. CD8+ T cells (on average) carried more expanded clones than CD4+ T cells.

With respect to this clone: Its antigen is not known.

Profiled with immunoSEQ multiplex PCR; TCRdb holds only in-frame clones, not every one. Of around 70,000 clones in the sample, approximately 88% are singletons; the top ten hold 0.75% to 1%. Sequencing used CD4+ or CD8+ T cells sorted from blood, obtained in a trial of the OX40 agonist ivuxolimab. This receptor was obtained from an adult with an advanced solid tumor such as melanoma, head and neck, liver or kidney cancer.

This chain's CDR3 is CASSLAPAGYGKLFF. CDR3 DNA sequence: TGTGCCAGCAGCTTAGCGCCTGCGGGGTATGGAAAACTGTTTTTT. The chain couples TRBV7-8 to TRBJ1-4; unclear D gene. The ends were cut back, 0 bases at V and 10 bases at J, with 15 bases in the middle. The length of the CDR3 is 15 residues. The germline V gene has CDR1 SGHVS and CDR2 FQNEAQ. Full variable domain (rest looked up from reference TRBV7-8 and TRBJ1-4): GAGVSQSPRYKVAKRGQDVALRCDPISGHVSLFWYQQALGQGPEFLTYFQNEAQLDKSGLPSDRFFAERPEGSVSTLKIQRTQQEDSAVYLCASSLAPAGYGKLFFGSGTQLSVL.